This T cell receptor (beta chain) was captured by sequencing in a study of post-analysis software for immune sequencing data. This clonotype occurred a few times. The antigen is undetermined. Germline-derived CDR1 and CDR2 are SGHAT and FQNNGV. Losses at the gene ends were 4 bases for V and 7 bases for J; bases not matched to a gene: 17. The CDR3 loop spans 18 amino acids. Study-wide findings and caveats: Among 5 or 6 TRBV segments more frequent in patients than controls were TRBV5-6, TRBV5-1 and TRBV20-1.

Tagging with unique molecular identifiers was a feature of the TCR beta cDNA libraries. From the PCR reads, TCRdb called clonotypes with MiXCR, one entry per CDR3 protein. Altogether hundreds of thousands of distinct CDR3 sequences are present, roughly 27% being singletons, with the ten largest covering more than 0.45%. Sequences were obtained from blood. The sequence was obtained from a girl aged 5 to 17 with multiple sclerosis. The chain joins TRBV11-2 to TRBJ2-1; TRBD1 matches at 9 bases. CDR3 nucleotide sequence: TGTGCCAGCAGCTCAACCCCGCCGGGACAGGGAATATTGAATGAGCAGTTCTTC. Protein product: CASSSTPPGQGILNEQFF.